These 12 T cell receptor beta chains were sequenced from one sample in a study of a mutant IDH1 vaccine in newly diagnosed glioma. For these TCRs, the target antigens are not known. The time point denotes: week 5, during vaccination. Alongside topical imiquimod, each dose of vaccine comprised 300 ug of mutant IDH1 20-mer peptide. Data came from immunoSEQ multiplex PCR; TCRdb stores just in-frame clones and leaves some out. This sample carries around 58,000 clones, around 81% of them seen once, and the ten largest clones take 3% to 4%. Source: PBMCs, taken from a glioma patient whose treatment included an IDH1 peptide vaccine. The receptors originated from a young man with glioma.

V and J are TRBV25-1 and TRBJ2-7; 8 nucleotides agree with TRBD1. The CDR3 covers 11 residues. Germline V gene sequence: CDR1 MGHDK, CDR2 SYGVNS. V gave up 8 bases and J gave up 6 bases; unmatched junction bases: 3. CDR3 protein: CASSGGSEQYF. CDR3 nucleotide sequence: TGTGCCAGCTCAGGGGGCAGCGAGCAGTACTTC.

The chain recombines TRBV11-1 with TRBJ2-1; TRBD2 agrees at 9 bases. CDR1 is SGHAT, CDR2 FQDESV, per germline (reference sequence). The V gene end was trimmed by 2 bases and the J gene end by 7 bases; junction bases not matched to a gene: 12. This CDR3 has 17 residues. CDR3 in amino acids: CASSLSPTSGEWNEQFF. DNA of the CDR3: TGTGCCAGCAGCTTAAGTCCGACTAGCGGTGAGTGGAATGAGCAGTTCTTC.

This clone was detected once. This chain links TRBV6-5 with TRBJ2-5; D unresolved. From germline, CDR1 is MNHEY and CDR2 SVGAGI. The V end lost 0 bases, the J end lost 4 bases, and 3 bases lay between the germline ends. This CDR3 spans 12 amino acids. DNA of the CDR3: TGTGCCAGCAGTTACTCGGGAGAGACCCAGTACTTC. It encodes CASSYSGETQYF.

The chain uses TRBV6-1 and TRBJ2-1; D tentatively fits TRBD1 or TRBD2 (5 bases each). This CDR3 has 13 amino acids. The V gene lost 6 bases and the J gene lost 4 bases, with 10 bases spanning the gap. Per germline, CDR1 MNHNS and CDR2 SASEGT. Here the CDR3 reads CASSFEGYNEQFF. In nucleotides, the CDR3 is TGTGCCAGCAGCTTCGAGGGGTACAATGAGCAGTTCTTC.

The rearrangement links TRBV18 to TRBJ2-5; no clear D gene. Germline V CDR1 and CDR2: KGHSH, LQKENI. The CDR3 length is 14 residues. Trimming left V 2 bases short and J 5 bases short, with 12 bases between. The CDR3 nucleotides are TGTGCCAGCTCACCAGGATGGCGCGCCGAGACCCAGTACTTC. Amino acids: CASSPGWRAETQYF.

This chain joins TRBV7-9 and TRBJ2-3; D gene unclear. This CDR3 has 14 residues. CDR1 is SEHNR, CDR2 FQNEAQ, per germline (reference sequence). Trimming pared 5 bases from V and 6 bases from J, leaving 15 bases between. CDR3 DNA: TGTGCCAGCAGCACCAGTCCTAAGCCGGATACGCAGTATTTT. This codes for CASSTSPKPDTQYF.

A few counts support this clone. Within the sample, other DNA sequences also encode this same CDR3. This chain joins TRBV19 and TRBJ1-1, with D unclear. Germline V CDR1 and CDR2: LNHDA, SQIVND (reference sequence). Trimming stripped 7 bases from V and 1 base from J, with 4 bases between. This CDR3 has 11 residues. This chain's CDR3 is CASTRNTEAFF. CDR3 coding DNA: TGTGCCAGTACCAGGAACACTGAAGCTTTCTTT.

This clone showed up just a few times. V gene TRBV7-9 combines with J gene TRBJ1-6; D is uncertain. Germline values: CDR1 SEHNR, CDR2 FQNEAQ (reference sequence). This CDR3 has 16 residues. Between the trimmed V and J ends, which lost 0 bases and 4 bases, there was a span of 10 bases. CDR3 bases: TGTGCCAGCAGCTTAGCACTGACGCGGTATAATTCACCCCTCCACTTT. It yields the protein CASSLALTRYNSPLHF.

This chain connects TRBV5-4 to TRBJ2-7; 9 bases agree with TRBD1. From germline, CDR1 is SGHNT and CDR2 YYREEE (reference sequence). V shed 4 bases, J shed 4 bases, and the junction held 9 bases outside the gene matches. This CDR3 region has 15 residues. DNA for the CDR3: TGTGCCAGCAGCCCATCCGGGACAGGGAGTTACGAGCAGTACTTC. This sequence encodes CASSPSGTGSYEQYF.

This clone occurred a few times. The genes are TRBV6-5 and TRBJ1-1, with 10 bases identical to TRBD1. The CDR3 length is 14 residues. The trim removed 4 bases at V and 11 bases at J, leaving 10 bases unmatched. Germline CDR1 reads MNHEY; CDR2 reads SVGAGI. In DNA form, the CDR3 reads TGTGCCAGCAGTTCGACAGGGGGCCGCATAATGGCTTTCTTT. Protein sequence: CASSSTGGRIMAFF.

This chain joins TRBV2 and TRBJ2-7, with 12 bases that match TRBD1. V lost 6 bases, J lost 7 bases, and 7 bases stayed unmatched. The germline V gene encodes CDR1 SNHLY and CDR2 FYNNEI. The CDR3 loop spans 14 amino acids. CDR3: CASREGQGAWEQYF. CDR3 sequence (DNA): TGTGCCAGCAGGGAGGGACAGGGGGCTTGGGAGCAGTACTTC.

This chain links TRBV18 with TRBJ2-2; 8 bases agree with TRBD1. This CDR3 contains 17 residues. The V and J ends lost 1 base and 2 bases, in that order; junction bases with no gene match: 6. The germline V gene has CDR1 KGHSH and CDR2 LQKENI. CDR3 in amino acids: CASSPLLGQGNTGELFF. Here the CDR3 DNA reads TGTGCCAGCTCACCACTATTAGGACAGGGAAACACCGGGGAGCTGTTTTTT.